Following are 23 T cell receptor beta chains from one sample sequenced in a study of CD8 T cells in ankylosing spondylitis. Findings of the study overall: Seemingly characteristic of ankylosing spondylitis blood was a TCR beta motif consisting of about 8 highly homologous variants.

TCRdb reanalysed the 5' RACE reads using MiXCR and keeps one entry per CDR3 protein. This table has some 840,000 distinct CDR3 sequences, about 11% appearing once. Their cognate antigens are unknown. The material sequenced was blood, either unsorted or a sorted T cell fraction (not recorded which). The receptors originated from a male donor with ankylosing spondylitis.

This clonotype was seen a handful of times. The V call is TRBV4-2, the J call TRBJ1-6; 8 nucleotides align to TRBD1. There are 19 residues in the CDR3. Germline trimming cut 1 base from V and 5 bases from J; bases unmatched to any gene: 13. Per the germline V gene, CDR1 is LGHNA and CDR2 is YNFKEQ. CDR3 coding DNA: TGTGCCAGCAGCCAAGCGGTAGGGGCAGGACAGGGCAATAATTCACCCCTCCACTTT. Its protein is CASSQAVGAGQGNNSPLHF.

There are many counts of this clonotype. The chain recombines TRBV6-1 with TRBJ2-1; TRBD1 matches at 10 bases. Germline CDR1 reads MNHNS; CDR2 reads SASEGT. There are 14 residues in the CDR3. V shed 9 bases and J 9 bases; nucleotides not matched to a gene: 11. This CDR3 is CASIPGQGNVEQFF. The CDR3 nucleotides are TGTGCCAGTATTCCGGGACAGGGGAATGTTGAGCAGTTCTTC.

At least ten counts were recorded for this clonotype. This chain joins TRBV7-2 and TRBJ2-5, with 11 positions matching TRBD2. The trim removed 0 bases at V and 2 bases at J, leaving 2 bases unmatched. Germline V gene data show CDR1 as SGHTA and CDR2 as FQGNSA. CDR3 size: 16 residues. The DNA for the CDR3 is TGTGCCAGCAGCTTAGCCCTAGCGGGGGGTCAAGAGACCCAGTACTTC. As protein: CASSLALAGGQETQYF.

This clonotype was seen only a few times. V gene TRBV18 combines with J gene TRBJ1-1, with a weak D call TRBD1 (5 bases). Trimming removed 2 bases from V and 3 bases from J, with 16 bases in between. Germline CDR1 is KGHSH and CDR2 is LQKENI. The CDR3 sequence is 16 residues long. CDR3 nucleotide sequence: TGTGCCAGCTCACCAATTCATACCGGGACGCACACTGAAGCTTTCTTT. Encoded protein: CASSPIHTGTHTEAFF.

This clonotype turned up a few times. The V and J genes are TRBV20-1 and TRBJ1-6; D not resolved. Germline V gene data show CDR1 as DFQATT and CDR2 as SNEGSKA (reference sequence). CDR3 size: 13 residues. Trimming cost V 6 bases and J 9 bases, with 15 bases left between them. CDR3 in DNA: TGCAGTGCCGTCGTAGGGTTCCGTTCACCCCTCCACTTT. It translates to CSAVVGFRSPLHF.

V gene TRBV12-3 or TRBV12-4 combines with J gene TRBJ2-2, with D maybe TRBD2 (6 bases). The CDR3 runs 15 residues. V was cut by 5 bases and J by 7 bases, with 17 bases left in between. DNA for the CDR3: TGTGCCAGCAGTACCCTCCGGACTACCCGCGGGGAGCTGTTTTTT. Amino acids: CASSTLRTTRGELFF.

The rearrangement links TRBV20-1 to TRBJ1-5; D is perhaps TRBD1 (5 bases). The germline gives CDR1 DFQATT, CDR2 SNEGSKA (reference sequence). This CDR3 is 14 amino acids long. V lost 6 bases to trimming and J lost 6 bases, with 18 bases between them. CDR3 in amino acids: CSASVGGAGQPQHF. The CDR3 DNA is TGCAGTGCCTCAGTTGGTGGGGCAGGTCAGCCCCAGCATTTT.

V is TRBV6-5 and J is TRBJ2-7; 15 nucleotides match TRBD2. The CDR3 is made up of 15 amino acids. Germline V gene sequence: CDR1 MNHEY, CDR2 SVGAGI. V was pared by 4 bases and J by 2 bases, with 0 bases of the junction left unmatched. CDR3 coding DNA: TGTGCCAGCAGTTGGACTAGCGGGAGGGCCTACGAGCAGTACTTC. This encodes CASSWTSGRAYEQYF.

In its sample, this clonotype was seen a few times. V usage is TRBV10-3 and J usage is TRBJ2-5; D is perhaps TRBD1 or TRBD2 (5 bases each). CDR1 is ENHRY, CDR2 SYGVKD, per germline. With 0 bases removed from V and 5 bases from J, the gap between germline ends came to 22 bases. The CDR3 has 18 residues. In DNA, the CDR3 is TGTGCCATCAGTGAGTCGACTCCCTTGGGGGACCTCACGGAGACCCAGTACTTC. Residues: CAISESTPLGDLTETQYF.

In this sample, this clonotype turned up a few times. CDR3 coding DNA: TGCGCCAGCAGCACTGGGGGGTATACTGAAGCTTTCTTT. It encodes CASSTGGYTEAFF. The genes are TRBV5-1 and TRBJ1-1; weak D call: TRBD1 (5 bases). CDR1 SGHRS and CDR2 YFSETQ come from the germline V gene. The CDR3 runs 13 residues. V gave up 4 bases and J gave up 5 bases, with 12 bases separating them.

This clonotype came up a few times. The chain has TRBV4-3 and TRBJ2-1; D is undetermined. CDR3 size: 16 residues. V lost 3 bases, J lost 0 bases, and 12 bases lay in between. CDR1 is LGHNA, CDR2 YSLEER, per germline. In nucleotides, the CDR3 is TGCGCCAGCAGCCACCCACAGAGTCGCTCCTACAATGAGCAGTTCTTC. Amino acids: CASSHPQSRSYNEQFF.

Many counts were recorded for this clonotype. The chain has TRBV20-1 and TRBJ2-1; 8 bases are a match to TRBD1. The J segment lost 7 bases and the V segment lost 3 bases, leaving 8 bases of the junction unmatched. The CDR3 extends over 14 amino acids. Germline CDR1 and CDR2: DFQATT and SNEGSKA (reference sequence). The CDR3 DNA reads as TGCAGTGCTAGGCGGCAGGGGGCCGGGAATGAGCAGTTCTTC. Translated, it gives CSARRQGAGNEQFF.

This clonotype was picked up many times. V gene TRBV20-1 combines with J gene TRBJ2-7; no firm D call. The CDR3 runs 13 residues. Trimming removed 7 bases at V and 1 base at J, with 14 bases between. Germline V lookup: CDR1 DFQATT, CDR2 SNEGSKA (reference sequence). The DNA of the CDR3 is TGCAGTGTCCAGCACCCAGGATCCTACGAGCAGTACTTC. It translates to CSVQHPGSYEQYF.

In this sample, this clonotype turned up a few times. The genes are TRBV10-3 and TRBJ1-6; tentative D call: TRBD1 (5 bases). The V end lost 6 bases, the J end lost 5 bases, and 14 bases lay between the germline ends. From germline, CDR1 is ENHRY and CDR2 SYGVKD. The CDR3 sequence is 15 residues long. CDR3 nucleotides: TGTGCCATCAGAGGGTCCAGGGAGGATAATTCACCCCTCCACTTT. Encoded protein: CAIRGSREDNSPLHF.

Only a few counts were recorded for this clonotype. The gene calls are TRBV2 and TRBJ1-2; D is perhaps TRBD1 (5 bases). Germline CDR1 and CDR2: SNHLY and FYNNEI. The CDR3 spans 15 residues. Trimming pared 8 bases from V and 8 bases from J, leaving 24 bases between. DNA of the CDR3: TGTGCCAGCTCACAGGACGTTGGGTTCGGAAAGGGCTACACCTTC. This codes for CASSQDVGFGKGYTF.

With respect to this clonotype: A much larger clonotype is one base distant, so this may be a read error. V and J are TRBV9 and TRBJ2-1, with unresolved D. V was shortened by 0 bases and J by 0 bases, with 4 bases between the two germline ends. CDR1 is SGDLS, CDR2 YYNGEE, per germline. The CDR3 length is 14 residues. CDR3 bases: TGTGCCAGCAGCGTAGTCCACTCCTACAATGAGCAGTTCTTC. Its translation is CASSVVHSYNEQFF.

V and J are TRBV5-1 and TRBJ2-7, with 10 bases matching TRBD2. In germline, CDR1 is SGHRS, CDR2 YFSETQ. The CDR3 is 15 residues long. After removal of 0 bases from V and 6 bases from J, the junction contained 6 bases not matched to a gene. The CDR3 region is CASSLAASGSTEQYF. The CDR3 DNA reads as TGCGCCAGCAGCTTGGCGGCTAGCGGGAGTACCGAGCAGTACTTC.

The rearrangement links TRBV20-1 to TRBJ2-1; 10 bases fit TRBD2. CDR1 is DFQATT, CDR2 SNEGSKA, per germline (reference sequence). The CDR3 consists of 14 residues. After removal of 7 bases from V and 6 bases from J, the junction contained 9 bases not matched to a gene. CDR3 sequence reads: CSVRGLAGANEQFF. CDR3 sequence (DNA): TGCAGTGTCCGGGGTCTAGCGGGGGCCAATGAGCAGTTCTTC.

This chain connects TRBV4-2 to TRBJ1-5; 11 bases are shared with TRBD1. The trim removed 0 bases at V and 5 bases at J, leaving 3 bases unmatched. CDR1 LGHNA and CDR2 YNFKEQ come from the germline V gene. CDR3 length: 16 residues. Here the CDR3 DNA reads TGTGCCAGCAGCCAAGATATGGACAGGGGGCATCAGCCCCAGCATTTT. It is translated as CASSQDMDRGHQPQHF.

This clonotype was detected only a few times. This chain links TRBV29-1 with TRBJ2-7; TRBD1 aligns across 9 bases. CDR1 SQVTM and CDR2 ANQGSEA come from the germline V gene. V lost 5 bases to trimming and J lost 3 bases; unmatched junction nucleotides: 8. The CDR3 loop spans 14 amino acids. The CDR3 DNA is TGCAGCGTTCCTACAGGGGGCAACTACTACGAGCAGTACTTC. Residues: CSVPTGGNYYEQYF.

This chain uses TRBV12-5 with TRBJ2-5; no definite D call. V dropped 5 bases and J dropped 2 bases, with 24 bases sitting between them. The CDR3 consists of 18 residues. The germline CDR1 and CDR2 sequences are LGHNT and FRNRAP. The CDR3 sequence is CASGIILGLKVGQETQYF. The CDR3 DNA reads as TGTGCTAGTGGTATAATTCTCGGGCTCAAGGTGGGGCAAGAGACCCAGTACTTC.

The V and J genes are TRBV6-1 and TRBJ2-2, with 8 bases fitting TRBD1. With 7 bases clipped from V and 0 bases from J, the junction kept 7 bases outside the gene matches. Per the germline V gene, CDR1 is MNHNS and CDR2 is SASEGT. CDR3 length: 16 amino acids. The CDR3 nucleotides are TGTGCCAGCACTCTTATGACAGGGGCGAACACCGGGGAGCTGTTTTTT. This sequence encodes CASTLMTGANTGELFF.

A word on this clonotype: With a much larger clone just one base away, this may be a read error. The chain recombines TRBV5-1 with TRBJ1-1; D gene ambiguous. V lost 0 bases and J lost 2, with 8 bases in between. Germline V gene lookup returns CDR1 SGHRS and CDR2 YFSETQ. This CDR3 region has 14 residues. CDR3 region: CASSLDSINTEAFF. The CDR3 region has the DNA TGCGCCAGCAGCTTGGACAGTATTAACACTGAAGCTTTCTTT.